Below, one TCR beta chain is given with its context. Antigen specificity is unknown. TCRdb keeps only in-frame clones here, not all; method: immunoSEQ multiplex PCR. The profile shows more than 6,500 clones, approximately 88% of them singletons. Time point here: pre-treatment baseline. The data belong to a study of blood T cell dynamics during melanoma immunotherapy. The study, taken as a whole, reports: PBMC repertoires of eventual disease-control patients split at W3 into clonality or diversity gains.

The sequence was collected from a human donor with melanoma. Some clones in this sample may be carry-over from other donors' samples. The source material was blood, sampled from a patient treated with checkpoint blockade.

CDR3 sequence reads: CASSSSGTSRNEQFF. CDR3 DNA: TGTGCCAGTAGTTCGTCCGGGACTAGCAGGAATGAGCAGTTCTTC. This chain uses TRBV19 with TRBJ2-1, with TRBD2 identical over 9 bases. The CDR3 has 15 residues. V shed 5 bases, J shed 7 bases, and the junction held 9 bases outside the gene matches. Looked up from germline, CDR1 is LNHDA and CDR2 is SQIVND (reference sequence). Supplemented by reference TRBV19 and TRBJ2-1, the full variable domain reads DGGITQSPKYLFRKEGQNVTLSCEQNLNHDAMYWYRQDPGQGLRLIYYSQIVNDFQKGDIAEGYSVSREKKESFPLTVTSAQKNPTAFYLCASSSSGTSRNEQFFGPGTRLTVL.